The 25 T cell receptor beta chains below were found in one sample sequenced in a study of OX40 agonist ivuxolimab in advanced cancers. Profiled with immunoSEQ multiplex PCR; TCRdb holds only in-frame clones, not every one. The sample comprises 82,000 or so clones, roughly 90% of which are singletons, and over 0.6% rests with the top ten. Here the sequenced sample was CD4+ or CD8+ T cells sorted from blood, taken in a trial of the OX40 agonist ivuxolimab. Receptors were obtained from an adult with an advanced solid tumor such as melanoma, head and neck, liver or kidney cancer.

The CDR3 DNA is TGTGCCAGTAGTACCGACAGGGGGCCTTCCTATGGCTACACCTTC. Encoded protein: CASSTDRGPSYGYTF. This rearrangement joins TRBV19 to TRBJ1-2, with 10 bases identical to TRBD1. This CDR3 is 15 amino acids long. Germline loops: CDR1 LNHDA, CDR2 SQIVND (reference sequence). V trimming: 4 bases; J trimming: 4 bases; junction bases outside the gene matches: 6.

CDR3 amino acids: CASKARGGRADTQYF. The CDR3 DNA is TGTGCCAGCAAGGCCCGGGGGGGCCGCGCAGATACGCAGTATTTT. This chain links TRBV6-5 with TRBJ2-3; 8 bases align to TRBD2. Germline CDR1 MNHEY, CDR2 SVGAGI. The CDR3 is 15 residues long. J was trimmed by 4 bases and V by 7 bases; bases with no gene match: 10.

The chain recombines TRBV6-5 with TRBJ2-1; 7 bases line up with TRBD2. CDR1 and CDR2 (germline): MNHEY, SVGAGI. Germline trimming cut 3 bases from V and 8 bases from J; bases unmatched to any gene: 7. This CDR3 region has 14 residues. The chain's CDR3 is CASSYWGGTHEQFF. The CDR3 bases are TGTGCCAGCAGTTATTGGGGGGGGACTCATGAGCAGTTCTTC.

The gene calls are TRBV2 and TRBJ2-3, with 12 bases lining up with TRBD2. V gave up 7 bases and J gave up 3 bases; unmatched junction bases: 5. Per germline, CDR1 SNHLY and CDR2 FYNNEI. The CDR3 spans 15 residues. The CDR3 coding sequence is TGTGCCAGCAAGGAGCTAGCGGGAGGGACAGATACGCAGTATTTT. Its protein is CASKELAGGTDTQYF.

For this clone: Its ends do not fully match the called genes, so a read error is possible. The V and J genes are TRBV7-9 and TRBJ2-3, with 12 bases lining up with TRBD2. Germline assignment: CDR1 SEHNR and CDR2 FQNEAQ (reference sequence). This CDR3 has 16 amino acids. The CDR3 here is CASSVPTSGSKDTQYF. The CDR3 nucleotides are TGTGCCAGCAGCGTCCCGACTAGCGGGAGCAAAGATACGCAGTATTTT.

As DNA, the CDR3 is TGTGCCAGCAGTTTATACGGGCTCAGCTCTGGGGCCAACGTCCTGACTTTC. Its protein is CASSLYGLSSGANVLTF. The rearrangement joins TRBV27 to TRBJ2-6; D is unresolved. This CDR3 is built from 17 residues. Deletions cut 1 base from V and 0 bases from J, with 10 bases between. Germline CDR1 reads MNHEY; CDR2 reads SMNVEV (reference sequence).

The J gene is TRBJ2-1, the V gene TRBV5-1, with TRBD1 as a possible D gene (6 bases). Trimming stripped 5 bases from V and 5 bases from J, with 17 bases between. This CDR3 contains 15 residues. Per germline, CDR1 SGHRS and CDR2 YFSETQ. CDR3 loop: CASSLMGARDNEQFF. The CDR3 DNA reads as TGCGCCAGCAGTCTGATGGGGGCGCGTGACAATGAGCAGTTCTTC.

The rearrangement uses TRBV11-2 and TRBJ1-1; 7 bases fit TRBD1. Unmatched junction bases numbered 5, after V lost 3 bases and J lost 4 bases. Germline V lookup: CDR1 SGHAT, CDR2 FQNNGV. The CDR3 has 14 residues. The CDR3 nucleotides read TGTGCCAGCAGCTTTACCAGGGGGGCCACTGAAGCTTTCTTT. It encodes CASSFTRGATEAFF.

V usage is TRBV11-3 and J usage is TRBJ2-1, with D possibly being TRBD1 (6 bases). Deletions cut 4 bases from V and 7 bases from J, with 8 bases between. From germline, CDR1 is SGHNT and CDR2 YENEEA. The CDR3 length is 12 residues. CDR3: CASSSTGNEQFF. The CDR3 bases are TGTGCCAGCAGCTCAACAGGGAATGAGCAGTTCTTC.

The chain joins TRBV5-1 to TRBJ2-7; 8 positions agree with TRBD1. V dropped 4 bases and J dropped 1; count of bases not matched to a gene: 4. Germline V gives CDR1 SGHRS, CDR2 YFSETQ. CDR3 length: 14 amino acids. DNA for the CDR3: TGCGCCAGCAGCCAACAGGGGGGTTCCTACGAGCAGTACTTC. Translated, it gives CASSQQGGSYEQYF.

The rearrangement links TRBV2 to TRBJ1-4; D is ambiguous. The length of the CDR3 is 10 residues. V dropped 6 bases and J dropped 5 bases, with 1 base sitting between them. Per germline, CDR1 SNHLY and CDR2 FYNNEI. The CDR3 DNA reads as TGTGCCAGCAGAAATGAAAAACTGTTTTTT. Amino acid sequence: CASRNEKLFF.

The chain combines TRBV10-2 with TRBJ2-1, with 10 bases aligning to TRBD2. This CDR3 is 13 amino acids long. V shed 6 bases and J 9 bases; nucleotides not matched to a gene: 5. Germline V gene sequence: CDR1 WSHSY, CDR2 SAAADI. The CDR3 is CASRLAGNPEQFF. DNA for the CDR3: TGCGCCAGCAGACTAGCGGGAAATCCTGAGCAGTTCTTC.

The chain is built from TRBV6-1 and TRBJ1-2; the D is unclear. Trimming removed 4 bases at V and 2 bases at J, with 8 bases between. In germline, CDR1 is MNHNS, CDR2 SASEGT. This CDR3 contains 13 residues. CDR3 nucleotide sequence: TGTGCCAGCAGTGGTGTTCCAAACTATGGCTACACCTTC. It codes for CASSGVPNYGYTF.

CDR3 DNA sequence: TGTGCCAGTAGGGGGACAGGGGGCAATCAGCCCCAGCATTTT. Translated: CASRGTGGNQPQHF. The V call is TRBV19, the J call TRBJ1-5, with 10 bases that match TRBD1. V shed 6 bases and J 2 bases; nucleotides not matched to a gene: 1. The V gene's germline CDR1 is LNHDA and CDR2 SQIVND (reference sequence). This CDR3 is 14 amino acids long.

DNA for the CDR3: TGTGCCAGCAGCTCCCGGACAGGGGCCTCTGAAGCTTTCTTT. Translating gives CASSSRTGASEAFF. The chain uses TRBV7-8 and TRBJ1-1; TRBD1 matches at 9 bases. V was clipped by 4 bases and J by 6 bases; unmatched bases: 6. Per germline, CDR1 SGHVS and CDR2 FQNEAQ. The CDR3 extends over 14 amino acids. The whole variable domain, filled in from reference TRBV7-8 and TRBJ1-1, reads GAGVSQSPRYKVAKRGQDVALRCDPISGHVSLFWYQQALGQGPEFLTYFQNEAQLDKSGLPSDRFFAERPEGSVSTLKIQRTQQEDSAVYLCASSSRTGASEAFFGQGTRLTVV.

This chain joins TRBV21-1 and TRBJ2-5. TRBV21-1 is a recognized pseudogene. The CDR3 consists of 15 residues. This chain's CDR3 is CASSKEVPEGETQYF. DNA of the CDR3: TGTGCCAGCAGCAAAGAGGTGCCAGAGGGGGAGACCCAGTACTTC.

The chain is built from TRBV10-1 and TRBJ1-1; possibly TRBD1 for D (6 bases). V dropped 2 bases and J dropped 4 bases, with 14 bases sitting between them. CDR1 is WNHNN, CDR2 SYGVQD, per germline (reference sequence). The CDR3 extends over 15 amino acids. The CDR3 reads CASSETGGGSTEAFF. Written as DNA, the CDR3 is TGCGCCAGCAGTGAGACGGGGGGCGGCTCCACTGAAGCTTTCTTT.

As DNA, the CDR3 is TGCAGCGTTTTGGGGGGGGCCTACGAGCAGTACTTC. Protein product: CSVLGGAYEQYF. V usage is TRBV29-1 and J usage is TRBJ2-7; 7 nucleotides match TRBD2. CDR1 is SQVTM, CDR2 ANQGSEA, per germline. V lost 5 bases to trimming and J lost 2 bases; unmatched junction nucleotides: 3. The length of the CDR3 is 12 residues.

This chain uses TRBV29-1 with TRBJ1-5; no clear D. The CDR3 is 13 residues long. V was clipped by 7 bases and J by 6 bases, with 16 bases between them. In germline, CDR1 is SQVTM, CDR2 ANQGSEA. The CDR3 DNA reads TGCAGCGCCTCTCTAGGGCTCACTCAGCCCCAGCATTTT. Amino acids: CSASLGLTQPQHF.

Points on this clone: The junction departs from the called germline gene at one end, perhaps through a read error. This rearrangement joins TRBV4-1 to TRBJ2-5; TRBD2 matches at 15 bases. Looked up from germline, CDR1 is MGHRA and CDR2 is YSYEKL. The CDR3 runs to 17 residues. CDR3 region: CASSPGLAGGPREAQYF. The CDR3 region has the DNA TGCGCCAGCAGCCCCGGACTAGCGGGGGGGCCCCGAGAGGCCCAGTACTTC.

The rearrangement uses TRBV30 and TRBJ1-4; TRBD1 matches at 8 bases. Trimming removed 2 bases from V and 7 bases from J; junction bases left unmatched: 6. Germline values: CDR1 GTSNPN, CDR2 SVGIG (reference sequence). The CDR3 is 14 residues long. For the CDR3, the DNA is TGTGCCTGGAGTACGGACAGGGTGGCTGAAAAACTGTTTTTT. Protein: CAWSTDRVAEKLFF. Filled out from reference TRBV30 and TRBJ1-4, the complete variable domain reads SQTIHQWPATLVQPVGSPLSLECTVEGTSNPNLYWYRQAAGRGLQLLFYSVGIGQISSEVPQNLSASRPQDRQFILSSKKLLLSDSGFYLCAWSTDRVAEKLFFGSGTQLSVL.

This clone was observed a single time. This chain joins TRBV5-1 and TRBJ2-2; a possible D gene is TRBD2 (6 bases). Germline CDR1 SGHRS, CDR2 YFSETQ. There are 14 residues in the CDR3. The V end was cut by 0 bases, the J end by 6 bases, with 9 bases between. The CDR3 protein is CASSLEGGAGELFF. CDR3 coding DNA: TGCGCCAGCAGCTTGGAAGGCGGGGCCGGGGAGCTGTTTTTT.

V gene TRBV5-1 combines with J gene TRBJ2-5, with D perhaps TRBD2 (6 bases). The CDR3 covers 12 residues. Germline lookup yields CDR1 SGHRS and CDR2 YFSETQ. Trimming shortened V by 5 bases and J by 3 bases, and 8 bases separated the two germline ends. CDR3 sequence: CASSIAEETQYF. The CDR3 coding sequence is TGCGCCAGCAGTATAGCGGAAGAGACCCAGTACTTC.

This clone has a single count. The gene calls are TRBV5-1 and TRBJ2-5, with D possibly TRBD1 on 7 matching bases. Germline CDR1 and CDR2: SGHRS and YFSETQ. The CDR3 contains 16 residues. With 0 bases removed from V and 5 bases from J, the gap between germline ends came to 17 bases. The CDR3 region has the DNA TGCGCCAGCAGCTTGGGGGGGGCGACAGGGCAGGAGACCCAGTACTTC. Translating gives CASSLGGATGQETQYF.

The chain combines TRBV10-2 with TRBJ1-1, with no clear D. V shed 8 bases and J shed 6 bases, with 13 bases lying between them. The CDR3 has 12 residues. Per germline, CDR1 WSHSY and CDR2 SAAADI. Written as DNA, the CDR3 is TGCGCCAGCTCCCACCATCGGGCTGAAGCTTTCTTT. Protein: CASSHHRAEAFF.